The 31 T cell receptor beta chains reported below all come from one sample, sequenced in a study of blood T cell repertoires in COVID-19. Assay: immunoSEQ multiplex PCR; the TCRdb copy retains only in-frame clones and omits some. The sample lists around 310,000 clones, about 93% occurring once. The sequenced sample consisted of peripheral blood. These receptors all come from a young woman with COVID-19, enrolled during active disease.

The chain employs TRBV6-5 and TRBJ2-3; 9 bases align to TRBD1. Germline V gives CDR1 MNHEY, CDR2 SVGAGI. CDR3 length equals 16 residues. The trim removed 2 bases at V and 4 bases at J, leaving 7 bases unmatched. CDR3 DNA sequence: TGTGCCAGCAGTTACGCCCTGACAGGGGGTCCAGATACGCAGTATTTT. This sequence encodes CASSYALTGGPDTQYF.

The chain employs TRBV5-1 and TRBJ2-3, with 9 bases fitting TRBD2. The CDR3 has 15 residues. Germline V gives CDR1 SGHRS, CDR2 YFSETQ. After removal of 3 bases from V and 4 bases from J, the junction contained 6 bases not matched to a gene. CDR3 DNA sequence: TGCGCCAGCAGCTCGACGACTAGCGGTTCAGATACGCAGTATTTT. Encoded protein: CASSSTTSGSDTQYF.

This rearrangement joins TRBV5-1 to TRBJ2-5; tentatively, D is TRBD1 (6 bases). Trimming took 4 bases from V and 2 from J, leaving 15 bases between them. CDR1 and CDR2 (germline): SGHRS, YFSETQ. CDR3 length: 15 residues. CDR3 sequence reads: CASSTSPDSQETQYF. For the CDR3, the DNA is TGCGCCAGCAGCACCTCCCCGGACAGTCAAGAGACCCAGTACTTC.

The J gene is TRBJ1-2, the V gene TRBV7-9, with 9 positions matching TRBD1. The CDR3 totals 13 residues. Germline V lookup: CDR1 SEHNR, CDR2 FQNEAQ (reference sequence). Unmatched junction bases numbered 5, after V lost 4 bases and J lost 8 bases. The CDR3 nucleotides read TGTGCCAGCAGCTGGGACAGGGTGGAAGGCTACACCTTC. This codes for CASSWDRVEGYTF.

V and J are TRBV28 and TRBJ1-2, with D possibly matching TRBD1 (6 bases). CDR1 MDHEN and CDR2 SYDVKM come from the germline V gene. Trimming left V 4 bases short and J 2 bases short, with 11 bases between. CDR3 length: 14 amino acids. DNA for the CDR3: TGTGCCAGCAGTTACCCAGGGGTAAACTATGGCTACACCTTC. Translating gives CASSYPGVNYGYTF.

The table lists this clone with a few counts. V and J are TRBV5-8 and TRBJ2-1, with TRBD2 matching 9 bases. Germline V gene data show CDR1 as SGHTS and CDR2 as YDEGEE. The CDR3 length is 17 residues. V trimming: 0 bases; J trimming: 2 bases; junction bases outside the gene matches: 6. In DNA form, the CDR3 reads TGTGCCAGCAGCTTGGGAGGCGGGAGGGCCGCCTACAATGAGCAGTTCTTC. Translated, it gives CASSLGGGRAAYNEQFF. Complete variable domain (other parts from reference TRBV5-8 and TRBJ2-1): EAGVTQSPTHLIKTRGQQATLRCSPISGHTSVYWYQQALGLGLQFLLWYDEGEERNRGNFPPRFSGRQFPNYSSELNVNALELEDSALYLCASSLGGGRAAYNEQFFGPGTRLTVL.

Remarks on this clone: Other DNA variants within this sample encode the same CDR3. CDR3 amino acids: CASSLADEQFF. CDR3 nucleotides: TGCGCCAGCAGCTTGGCAGATGAGCAGTTCTTC. The V gene is TRBV5-1, the J gene TRBJ2-1, with D uncertain. This CDR3 has 11 residues. CDR1 is SGHRS, CDR2 YFSETQ, per germline. Trimming removed 0 bases from V and 8 bases from J, with 3 bases in between.

CDR3 sequence: CASSQGGVGSGETQYF. CDR3 nucleotides: TGTGCCAGCAGCCAAGGAGGGGTCGGGAGCGGAGAGACCCAGTACTTC. V usage is TRBV3-1 (or the pseudogene TRBV3-2) and J usage is TRBJ2-5; D is perhaps TRBD2 (6 bases). Trimming pared 1 base from V and 4 bases from J, leaving 16 bases between. This CDR3 is 16 amino acids long. In germline, CDR1 is LGHDT, CDR2 YNNKEL (reference sequence).

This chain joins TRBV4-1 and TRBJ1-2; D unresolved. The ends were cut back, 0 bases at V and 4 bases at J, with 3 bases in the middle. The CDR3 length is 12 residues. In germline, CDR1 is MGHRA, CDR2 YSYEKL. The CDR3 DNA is TGCGCCAGCAGCCAAGACGGCTATGGCTACACCTTC. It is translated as CASSQDGYGYTF.

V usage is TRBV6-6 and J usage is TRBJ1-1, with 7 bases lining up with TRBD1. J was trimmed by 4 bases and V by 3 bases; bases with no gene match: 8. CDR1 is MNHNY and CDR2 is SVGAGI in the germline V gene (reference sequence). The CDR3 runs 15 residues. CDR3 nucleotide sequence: TGTGCCAGCAGTTATTCCGGCCCAGGGGGCACTGAAGCTTTCTTT. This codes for CASSYSGPGGTEAFF.

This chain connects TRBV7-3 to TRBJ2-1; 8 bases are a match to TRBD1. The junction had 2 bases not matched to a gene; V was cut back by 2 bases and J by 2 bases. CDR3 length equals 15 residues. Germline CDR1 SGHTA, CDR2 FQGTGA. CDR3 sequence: CASSLGQGAYNEQFF. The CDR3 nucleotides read TGTGCCAGCAGCTTAGGACAGGGAGCCTACAATGAGCAGTTCTTC.

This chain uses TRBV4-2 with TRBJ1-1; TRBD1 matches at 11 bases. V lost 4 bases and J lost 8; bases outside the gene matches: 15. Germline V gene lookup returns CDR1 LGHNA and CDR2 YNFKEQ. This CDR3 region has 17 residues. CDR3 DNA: TGTGCCAGCAGCCGATCCGGGACAGGGGGTCTGTTGGGGGAAGCTTTCTTT. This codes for CASSRSGTGGLLGEAFF.

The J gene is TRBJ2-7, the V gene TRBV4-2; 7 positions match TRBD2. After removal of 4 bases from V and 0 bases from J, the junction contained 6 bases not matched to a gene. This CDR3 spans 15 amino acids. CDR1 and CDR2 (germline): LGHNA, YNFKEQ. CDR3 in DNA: TGTGCCAGCAGCCTGGCGGGAGCCACCTCCTACGAGCAGTACTTC. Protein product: CASSLAGATSYEQYF.

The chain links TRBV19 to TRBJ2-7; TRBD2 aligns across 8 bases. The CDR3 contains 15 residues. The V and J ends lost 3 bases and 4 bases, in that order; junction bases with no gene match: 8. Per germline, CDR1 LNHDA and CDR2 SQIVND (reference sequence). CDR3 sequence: CASSILAGNSYEQYF. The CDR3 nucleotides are TGTGCCAGTAGTATCCTAGCGGGCAACTCTTACGAGCAGTACTTC.

The CDR3 protein is CSVVGEETQYF. For the CDR3, the DNA is TGCAGCGTTGTCGGGGAAGAGACCCAGTACTTC. The chain links TRBV29-1 to TRBJ2-5, with D perhaps TRBD2 (5 bases). There are 11 residues in the CDR3. V lost 4 bases to trimming and J lost 3 bases, with 6 bases between them. Germline values: CDR1 SQVTM, CDR2 ANQGSEA.

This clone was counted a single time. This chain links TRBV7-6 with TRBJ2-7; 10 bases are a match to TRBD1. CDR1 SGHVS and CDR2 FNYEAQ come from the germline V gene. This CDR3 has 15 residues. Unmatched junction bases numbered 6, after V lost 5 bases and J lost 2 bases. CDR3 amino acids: CASSPDGTGAYEQYF. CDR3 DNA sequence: TGTGCCAGCAGCCCGGACGGGACAGGGGCCTACGAGCAGTACTTC.

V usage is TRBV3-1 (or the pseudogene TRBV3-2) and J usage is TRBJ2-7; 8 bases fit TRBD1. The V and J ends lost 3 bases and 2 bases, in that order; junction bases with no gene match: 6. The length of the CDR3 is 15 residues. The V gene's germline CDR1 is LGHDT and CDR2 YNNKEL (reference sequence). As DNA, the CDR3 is TGTGCCAGCAGCCATCCGGACAGGGAGCCCTACGAGCAGTACTTC. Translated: CASSHPDREPYEQYF.

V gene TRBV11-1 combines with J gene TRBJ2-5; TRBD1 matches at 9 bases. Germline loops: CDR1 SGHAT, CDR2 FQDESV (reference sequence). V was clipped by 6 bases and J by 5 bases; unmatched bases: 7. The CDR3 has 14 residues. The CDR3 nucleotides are TGTGCCAGCAGGTCCACAGGGGGCGCGGAGACCCAGTACTTC. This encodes CASRSTGGAETQYF.

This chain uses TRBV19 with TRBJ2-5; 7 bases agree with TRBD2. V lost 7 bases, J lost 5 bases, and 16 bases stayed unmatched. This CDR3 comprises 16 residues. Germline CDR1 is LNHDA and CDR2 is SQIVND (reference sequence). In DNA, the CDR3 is TGTGCCAGTACCTCCCATCCGGCGGGAGTAGGGGAGACCCAGTACTTC. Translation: CASTSHPAGVGETQYF.

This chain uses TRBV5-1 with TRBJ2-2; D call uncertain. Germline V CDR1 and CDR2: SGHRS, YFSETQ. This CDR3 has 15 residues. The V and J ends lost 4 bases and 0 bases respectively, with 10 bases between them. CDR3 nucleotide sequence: TGCGCCAGCAGCCCGTTCCAGGCGAACACCGGGGAGCTGTTTTTT. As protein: CASSPFQANTGELFF.

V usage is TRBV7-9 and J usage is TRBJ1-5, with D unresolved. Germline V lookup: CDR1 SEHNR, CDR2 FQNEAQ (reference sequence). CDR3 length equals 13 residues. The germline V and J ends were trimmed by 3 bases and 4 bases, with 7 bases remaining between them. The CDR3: CASSLGDNQPQHF. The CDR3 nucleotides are TGTGCCAGCAGCTTGGGCGATAATCAGCCCCAGCATTTT.

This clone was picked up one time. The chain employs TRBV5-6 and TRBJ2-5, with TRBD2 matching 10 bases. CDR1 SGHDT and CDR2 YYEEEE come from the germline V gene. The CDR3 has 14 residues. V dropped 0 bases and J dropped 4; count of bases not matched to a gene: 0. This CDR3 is CASSLGLAGETQYF. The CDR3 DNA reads TGTGCCAGCAGCTTGGGACTAGCGGGAGAGACCCAGTACTTC.

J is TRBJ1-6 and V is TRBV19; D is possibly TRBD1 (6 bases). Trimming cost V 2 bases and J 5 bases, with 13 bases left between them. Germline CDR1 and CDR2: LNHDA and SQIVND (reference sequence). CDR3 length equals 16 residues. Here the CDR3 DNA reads TGTGCCAGTAGTATACAGACAGGCGCGAATAATTCACCCCTCCACTTT. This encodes CASSIQTGANNSPLHF.

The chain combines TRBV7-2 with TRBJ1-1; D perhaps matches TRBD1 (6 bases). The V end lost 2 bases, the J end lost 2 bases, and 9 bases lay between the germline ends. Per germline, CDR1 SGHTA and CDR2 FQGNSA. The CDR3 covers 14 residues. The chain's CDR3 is CASSLYRANTEAFF. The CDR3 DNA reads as TGTGCCAGCAGCTTATACAGGGCCAACACTGAAGCTTTCTTT.

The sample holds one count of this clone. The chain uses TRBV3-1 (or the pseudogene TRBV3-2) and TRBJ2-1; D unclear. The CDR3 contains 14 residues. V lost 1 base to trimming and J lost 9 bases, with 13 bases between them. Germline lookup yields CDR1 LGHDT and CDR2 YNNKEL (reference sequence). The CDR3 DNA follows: TGTGCCAGCAGCCAAGGGAGCCGGGTGAGTGAGCAGTTCTTC. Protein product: CASSQGSRVSEQFF.

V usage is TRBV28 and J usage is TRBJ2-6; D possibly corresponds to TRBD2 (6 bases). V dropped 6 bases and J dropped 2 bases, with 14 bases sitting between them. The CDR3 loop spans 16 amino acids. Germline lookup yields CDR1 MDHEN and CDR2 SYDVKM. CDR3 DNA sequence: TGTGCCAGCAGGGAGGGACGCTTCGCTGGGGCCAACGTCCTGACTTTC. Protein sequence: CASREGRFAGANVLTF.

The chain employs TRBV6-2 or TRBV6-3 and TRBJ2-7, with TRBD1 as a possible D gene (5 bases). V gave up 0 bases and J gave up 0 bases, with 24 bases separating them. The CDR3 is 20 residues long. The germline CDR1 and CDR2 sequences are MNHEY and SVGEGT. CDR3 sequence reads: CASSYSRDRASPGSSYEQYF. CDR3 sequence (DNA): TGTGCCAGCAGTTACTCGAGAGACAGAGCGTCACCCGGCTCCTCCTACGAGCAGTACTTC.

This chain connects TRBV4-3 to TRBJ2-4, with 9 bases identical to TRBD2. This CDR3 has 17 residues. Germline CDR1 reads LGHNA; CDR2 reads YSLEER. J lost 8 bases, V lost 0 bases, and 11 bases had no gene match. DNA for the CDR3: TGCGCCAGCAGCCAAGATCAAGCGGGAGGAGGAGCGGACATTCAGTACTTC. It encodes CASSQDQAGGGADIQYF.

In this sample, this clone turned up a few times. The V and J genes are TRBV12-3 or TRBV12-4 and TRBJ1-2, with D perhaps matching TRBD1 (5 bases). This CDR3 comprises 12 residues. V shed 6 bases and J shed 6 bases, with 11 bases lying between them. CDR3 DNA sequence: TGTGCCAGCAGGACAGCCAACGATGGCTACACCTTC. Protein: CASRTANDGYTF.

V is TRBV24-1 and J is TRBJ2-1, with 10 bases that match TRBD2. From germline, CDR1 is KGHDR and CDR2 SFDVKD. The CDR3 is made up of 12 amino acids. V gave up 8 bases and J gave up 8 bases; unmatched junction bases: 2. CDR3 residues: CATKSGRDEQFF. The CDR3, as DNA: TGTGCCACCAAAAGCGGGAGGGATGAGCAGTTCTTC.

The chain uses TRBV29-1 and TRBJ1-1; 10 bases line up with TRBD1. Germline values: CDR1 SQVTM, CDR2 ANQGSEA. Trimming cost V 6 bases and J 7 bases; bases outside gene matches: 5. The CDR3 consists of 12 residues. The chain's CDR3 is CSVGQGLSEAFF. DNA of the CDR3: TGCAGCGTGGGACAGGGGTTAAGTGAAGCTTTCTTT.